These 14 T cell receptor beta chains came from one sample sequenced in a study of follicular helper T cells after annual influenza vaccination. Noted time point: 2015-2016 season, 7 days after influenza vaccination. Some clones are missing from TCRdb's copy, which holds only in-frame ones; the method was immunoSEQ multiplex PCR. The repertoire holds 3,500 to 5,000 clones, with roughly four fifths as singletons. Sequences were derived from CXCR5+ CD38- circulating T follicular helper cells from blood, sampled 7 days after influenza vaccination. Indicated subset: circulating Tfh, non-naive CD4+CXCR5+PD-1+ (ICOS+CD38+ or ICOS-CD38-). The receptors come from an adult who received the influenza vaccine.

This chain joins TRBV30 and TRBJ1-2, with D possibly TRBD1 on 5 matching bases. Germline lookup yields CDR1 GTSNPN and CDR2 SVGIG (reference sequence). V lost 0 bases and J 6 bases, leaving 11 bases between the germline ends. The CDR3 is 13 residues long. CDR3 in DNA: TGTGCCTGGAGTGTACTCGGGGCGAATGGCTACACCTTC. It specifies CAWSVLGANGYTF.

V gene TRBV7-8 combines with J gene TRBJ1-4; no reliable D call. CDR1 is SGHVS and CDR2 is FQNEAQ in the germline V gene. There are 14 residues in the CDR3. Trimming stripped 1 base from V and 5 bases from J, with 8 bases between. Here the CDR3 DNA reads TGTGCCAGCAGCTTAGGGCTAAGAAATGAAAAACTGTTTTTT. Its protein product is CASSLGLRNEKLFF.

The chain couples TRBV18 to TRBJ2-5, with 13 bases that match TRBD2. Germline V CDR1 and CDR2: KGHSH, LQKENI. The junction had 0 bases not matched to a gene; V was cut back by 1 base and J by 1 base. The CDR3 has 16 amino acids. As DNA, the CDR3 is TGTGCCAGCTCACCACGGACTAGCGGGGGCCAAGAGACCCAGTACTTC. Protein: CASSPRTSGGQETQYF.

This clone occurred once. The CDR3 region is CASSPFLDTGELFF. The CDR3 coding sequence is TGCGCCAGCAGCCCATTCCTAGACACCGGGGAGCTGTTTTTT. This chain uses TRBV5-1 with TRBJ2-2; D not resolved. CDR1 and CDR2 (germline): SGHRS, YFSETQ. Between the trimmed V and J ends, which lost 4 bases and 3 bases, there was a span of 10 bases. The CDR3 sequence is 14 residues long.

The V and J genes are TRBV9 and TRBJ2-7; 7 positions match TRBD1. After removal of 2 bases from V and 3 bases from J, the junction contained 17 bases not matched to a gene. Per the germline V gene, CDR1 is SGDLS and CDR2 is YYNGEE. The CDR3 totals 18 residues. CDR3: CASSVGTESPRRSYEQYF. CDR3 in DNA: TGTGCCAGCAGCGTCGGGACAGAGAGTCCCCGTAGGAGCTACGAGCAGTACTTC.

A few counts support this clone. The gene calls are TRBV6-5 and TRBJ1-1, with TRBD1 identical over 10 bases. This CDR3 spans 15 amino acids. The ends lost 2 bases at V and 6 bases at J; junction bases unmatched: 6. Germline-derived CDR1 and CDR2 are MNHEY and SVGAGI. The CDR3, as DNA: TGTGCCAGCAGTTACCTCCGGGACAGGGGAGCTGAAGCTTTCTTT. It yields the protein CASSYLRDRGAEAFF.

This clone has only a few counts. The J gene is TRBJ2-7, the V gene TRBV11-3, with D possibly matching TRBD1 (5 bases). Trimming pared 0 bases from V and 5 bases from J, leaving 11 bases between. The germline CDR1 and CDR2 sequences are SGHNT and YENEEA. The CDR3 consists of 14 residues. CDR3 amino acids: CASSLEGHLNEQYF. In nucleotides, the CDR3 is TGTGCCAGCAGCTTAGAGGGGCACTTGAACGAGCAGTACTTC.

V and J are TRBV7-3 and TRBJ2-1, with 7 bases fitting TRBD1. V shed 5 bases, J shed 5 bases, and the junction held 24 bases outside the gene matches. The CDR3 is 20 amino acids. Germline V gene data show CDR1 as SGHTA and CDR2 as FQGTGA. CDR3 sequence (DNA): TGTGCCAGCAGCATCCGGGACACGGGGTATAAAGGACAGGTTAACAATGAGCAGTTCTTC. It specifies CASSIRDTGYKGQVNNEQFF. Full variable domain (outside the CDR3, taken from reference TRBV7-3 and TRBJ2-1): GAGVSQTPSNKVTEKGKYVELRCDPISGHTALYWYRQSLGQGPEFLIYFQGTGAADDSGLPNDRFFAVRPEGSVSTLKIQRTERGDSAVYLCASSIRDTGYKGQVNNEQFFGPGTRLTVL.

The V call is TRBV28, the J call TRBJ1-2, with D unclear. CDR3 length: 13 residues. Germline CDR1 MDHEN, CDR2 SYDVKM. V was cut by 4 bases and J by 3 bases, with 9 bases left in between. In DNA, the CDR3 is TGTGCCAGCAGTTCCTCCCCCTACTATGGCTACACCTTC. Amino acids: CASSSSPYYGYTF.

This chain joins TRBV4-3 and TRBJ2-5; D is unclear. This CDR3 spans 14 amino acids. Between the trimmed V and J ends, which lost 0 bases and 3 bases, there was a span of 8 bases. Germline-derived CDR1 and CDR2 are LGHNA and YSLEER. Here the CDR3 reads CASSQEGYKETQYF. CDR3 coding DNA: TGCGCCAGCAGCCAAGAGGGGTACAAAGAGACCCAGTACTTC.

The chain couples TRBV6-5 to TRBJ1-2, with D tentatively TRBD1 (5 bases). The CDR3 extends over 13 amino acids. With 7 bases removed from V and 8 bases from J, the gap between germline ends came to 17 bases. CDR1 is MNHEY and CDR2 is SVGAGI in the germline V gene. The CDR3 region has the DNA TGTGCCAGCACCTCCTTTCGGGGCGCGGGCTACACCTTC. The encoded protein is CASTSFRGAGYTF.

This sequence joins TRBV2 and TRBJ2-3, with TRBD2 as a possible D gene (5 bases). Trimming removed 7 bases from V and 1 base from J, with 12 bases in between. In germline, CDR1 is SNHLY, CDR2 FYNNEI. This CDR3 region has 14 residues. CDR3 loop: CASNGLSRTDTQYF. CDR3 DNA: TGTGCCAGCAATGGACTCTCCCGCACAGATACGCAGTATTTT.

This clone was counted a few times. This chain joins TRBV29-1 and TRBJ1-1; D uncertain. V lost 5 bases, J lost 4 bases, and 11 bases lay in between. The CDR3 spans 12 residues. Germline V gives CDR1 SQVTM, CDR2 ANQGSEA. The CDR3 here is CSVMGSGTEAFF. The CDR3 bases are TGCAGCGTTATGGGATCGGGCACTGAAGCTTTCTTT.

The chain joins TRBV28 to TRBJ1-1; 7 bases map to TRBD1. J gave up 11 bases and V 8 bases, and 11 bases lay outside the gene matches. This CDR3 comprises 12 residues. The germline gives CDR1 MDHEN, CDR2 SYDVKM. Here the CDR3 reads CASDRDSLGAFF. DNA for the CDR3: TGTGCCAGCGACAGGGACTCATTGGGGGCTTTCTTT. Filled out from reference TRBV28 and TRBJ1-1, the complete variable domain reads DVKVTQSSRYLVKRTGEKVFLECVQDMDHENMFWYRQDPGLGLRLIYFSYDVKMKEKGDIPEGYSVSREKKERFSLILESASTNQTSMYLCASDRDSLGAFFGQGTRLTVV.